This is a list of T cell receptor beta chains from one sample in a study of monozygotic twins with inflammatory bowel disease. TCRdb reprocessed the 5' RACE reads and stores each CDR3 protein as one record, lacking DNA. The table lists about 210,000 distinct CDR3 sequences. The sample taken for sequencing was blood. The receptor set was obtained from a human donor with ulcerative colitis or Crohn's disease, or a healthy co-twin of an affected twin (not recorded which). The CDR3 runs from the conserved cysteine through the conserved F or W. Fields, in order: J gene, V gene, CDR3 protein.

J: TRBJ2-1
V: TRBV5-1
CDR3: CASSLNNISSYNEQFF

J: TRBJ1-2
V: TRBV12-3/TRBV12-4
CDR3: CASSLLGREGGYTF

J: TRBJ2-3
V: TRBV18
CDR3: CASSRDPLRGTQYF

J: TRBJ1-4
V: TRBV7-9
CDR3: CASRAAGRNEKLFF

J: TRBJ2-1
V: TRBV5-6
CDR3: CASSMVGDPYNEQFF

J: TRBJ2-7
V: TRBV20-1
CDR3: CSYFTGTGNYEQYF

J: TRBJ1-4
V: TRBV3-1
CDR3: CASSQKDGTNEKLFF

J: TRBJ2-5
V: TRBV20-1
CDR3: CSAPGTVLETQYF

J: TRBJ1-2
V: TRBV7-3
CDR3: CASSPRTGPNIDGYTF

J: TRBJ1-1
V: TRBV2
CDR3: CASKWGEWSTEAFF

J: TRBJ1-1
V: TRBV5-5
CDR3: CASSFGQGAQSTEAFF

J: TRBJ2-3
V: TRBV3-1
CDR3: CASSQVRTADTQYF

J: TRBJ2-1
V: TRBV10-3
CDR3: CATLRDSFNEQFF

J: TRBJ1-5
V: TRBV7-2
CDR3: CASSLSPQGESQPQHF

J: TRBJ1-5
V: TRBV15
CDR3: CATSRGGRGGAQHF

J: TRBJ2-1
V: TRBV29-1
CDR3: CSVEGGNEQFF

J: TRBJ2-7
V: TRBV20-1
CDR3: CSALTGTGANEQYF

J: TRBJ2-5
V: TRBV20-1
CDR3: CSAQDPHQETQYF

J: TRBJ1-5
V: TRBV5-6
CDR3: CASSATGVQPQHF